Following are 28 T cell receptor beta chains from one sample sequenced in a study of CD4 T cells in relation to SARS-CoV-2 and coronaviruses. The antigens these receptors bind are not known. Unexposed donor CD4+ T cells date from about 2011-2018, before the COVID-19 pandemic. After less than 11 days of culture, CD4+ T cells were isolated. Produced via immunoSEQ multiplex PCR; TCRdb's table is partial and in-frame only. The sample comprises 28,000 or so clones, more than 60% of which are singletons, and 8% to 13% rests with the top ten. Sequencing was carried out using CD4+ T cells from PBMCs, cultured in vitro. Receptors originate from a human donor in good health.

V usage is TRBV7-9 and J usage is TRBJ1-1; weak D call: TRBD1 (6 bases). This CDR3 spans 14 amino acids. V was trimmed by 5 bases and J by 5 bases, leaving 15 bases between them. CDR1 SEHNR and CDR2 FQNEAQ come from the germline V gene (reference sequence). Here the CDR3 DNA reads TGTGCCAGCAGCACAAACAGGGTGGGGACTGAAGCTTTCTTT. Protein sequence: CASSTNRVGTEAFF.

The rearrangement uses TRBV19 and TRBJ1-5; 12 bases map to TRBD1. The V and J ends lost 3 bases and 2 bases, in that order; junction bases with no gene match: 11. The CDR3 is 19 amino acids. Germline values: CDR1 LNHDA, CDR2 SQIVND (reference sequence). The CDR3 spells CASSILLGQGARGNQPQHF. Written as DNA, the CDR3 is TGTGCCAGTAGTATTTTATTGGGACAGGGGGCGAGAGGCAATCAGCCCCAGCATTTT.

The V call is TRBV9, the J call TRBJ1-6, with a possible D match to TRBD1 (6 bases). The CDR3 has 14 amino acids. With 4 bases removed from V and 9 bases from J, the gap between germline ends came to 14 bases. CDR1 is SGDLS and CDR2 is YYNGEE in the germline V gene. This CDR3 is CASSTTGNFSPLHF. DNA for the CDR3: TGTGCCAGCAGCACTACAGGGAATTTTTCACCCCTCCACTTT.

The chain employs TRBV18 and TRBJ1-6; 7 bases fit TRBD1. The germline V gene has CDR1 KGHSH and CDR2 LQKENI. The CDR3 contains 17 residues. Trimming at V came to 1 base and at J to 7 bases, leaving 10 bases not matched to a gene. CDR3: CASSPRQGGALNSPLHF. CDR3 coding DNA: TGTGCCAGCTCACCACGACAGGGCGGCGCCCTAAATTCACCCCTCCACTTT. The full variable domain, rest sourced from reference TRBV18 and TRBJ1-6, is NAGVMQNPRHLVRRRGQEARLRCSPMKGHSHVYWYRQLPEEGLKFMVYLQKENIIDESGMPKERFSAEFPKEGPSILRIQQVVRGDSAAYFCASSPRQGGALNSPLHFGNGTRLTVT.

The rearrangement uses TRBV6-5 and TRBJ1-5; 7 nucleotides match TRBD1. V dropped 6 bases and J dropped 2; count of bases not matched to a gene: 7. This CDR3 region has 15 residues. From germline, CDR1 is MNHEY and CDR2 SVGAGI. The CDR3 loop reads CASRPDRAGNQPQHF. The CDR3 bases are TGTGCCAGCAGGCCAGACAGGGCTGGCAATCAGCCCCAGCATTTT.

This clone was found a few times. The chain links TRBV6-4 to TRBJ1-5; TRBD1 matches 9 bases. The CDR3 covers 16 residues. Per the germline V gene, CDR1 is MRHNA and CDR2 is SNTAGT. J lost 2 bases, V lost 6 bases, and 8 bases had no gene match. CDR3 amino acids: CASSGGTGLGNQPQHF. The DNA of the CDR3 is TGTGCCAGCAGCGGGGGGACAGGGTTGGGCAATCAGCCCCAGCATTTT.

The CDR3 sequence is CATSRAPHRELFF. CDR3 in DNA: TGTGCCACCAGCAGAGCCCCCCACCGGGAGCTGTTTTTT. The chain has TRBV15 and TRBJ2-2, with D uncertain. With 1 base removed from V and 9 bases from J, the gap between germline ends came to 9 bases. The germline V gene has CDR1 LNHNV and CDR2 YYDKDF (reference sequence). The CDR3 has 13 residues.

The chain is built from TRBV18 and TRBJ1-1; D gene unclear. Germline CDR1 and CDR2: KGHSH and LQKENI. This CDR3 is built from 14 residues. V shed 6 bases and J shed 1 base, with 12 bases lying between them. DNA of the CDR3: TGTGCCAGCTCTACAAAATCGGGGAACACTGAAGCTTTCTTT. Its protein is CASSTKSGNTEAFF.

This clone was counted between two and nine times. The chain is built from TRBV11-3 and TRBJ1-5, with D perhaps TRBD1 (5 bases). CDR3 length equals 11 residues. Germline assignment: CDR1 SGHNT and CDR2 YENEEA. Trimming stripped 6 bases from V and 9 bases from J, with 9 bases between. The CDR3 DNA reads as TGTGCCAGCAGGGGGGAGTCGCCCCAGCATTTT. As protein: CASRGESPQHF.

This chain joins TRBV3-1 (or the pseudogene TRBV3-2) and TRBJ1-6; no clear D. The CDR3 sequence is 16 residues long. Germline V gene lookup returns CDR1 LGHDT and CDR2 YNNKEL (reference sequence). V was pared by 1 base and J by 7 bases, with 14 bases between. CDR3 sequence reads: CASSQVFAGVNSPLHF. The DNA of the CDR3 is TGTGCCAGCAGCCAAGTCTTCGCTGGAGTCAATTCACCCCTCCACTTT.

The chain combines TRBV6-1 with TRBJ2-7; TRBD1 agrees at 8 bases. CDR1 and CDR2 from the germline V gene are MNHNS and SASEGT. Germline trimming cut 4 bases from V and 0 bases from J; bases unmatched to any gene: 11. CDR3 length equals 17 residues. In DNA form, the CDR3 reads TGTGCCAGCAGTGGGTCAAGGACAGGGACCTTCTCCTACGAGCAGTACTTC. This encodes CASSGSRTGTFSYEQYF.

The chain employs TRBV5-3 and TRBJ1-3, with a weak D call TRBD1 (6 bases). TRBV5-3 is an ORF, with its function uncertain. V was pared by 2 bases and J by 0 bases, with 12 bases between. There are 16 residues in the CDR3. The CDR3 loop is CARSFTGLCSGNTIYF. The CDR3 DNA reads TGTGCCAGAAGCTTTACAGGGCTCTGCTCTGGAAACACCATATATTTT.

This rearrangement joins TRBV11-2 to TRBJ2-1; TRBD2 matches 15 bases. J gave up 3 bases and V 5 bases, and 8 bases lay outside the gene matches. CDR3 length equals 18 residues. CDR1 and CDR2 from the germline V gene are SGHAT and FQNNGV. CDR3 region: CASSRRTSGGGLYNEQFF. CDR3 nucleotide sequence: TGTGCCAGCAGCCGACGGACTAGCGGGGGGGGCCTCTACAATGAGCAGTTCTTC. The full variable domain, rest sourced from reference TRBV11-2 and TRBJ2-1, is EAGVAQSPRYKIIEKRQSVAFWCNPISGHATLYWYQQILGQGPKLLIQFQNNGVVDDSQLPKDRFSAERLKGVDSTLKIQPAKLEDSAVYLCASSRRTSGGGLYNEQFFGPGTRLTVL.

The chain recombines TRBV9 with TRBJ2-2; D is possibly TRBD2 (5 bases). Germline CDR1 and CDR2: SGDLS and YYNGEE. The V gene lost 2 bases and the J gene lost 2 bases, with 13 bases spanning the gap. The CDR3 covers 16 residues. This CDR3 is CASSVGVALNTGELFF. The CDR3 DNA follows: TGTGCCAGCAGCGTCGGGGTAGCGCTAAACACCGGGGAGCTGTTTTTT.

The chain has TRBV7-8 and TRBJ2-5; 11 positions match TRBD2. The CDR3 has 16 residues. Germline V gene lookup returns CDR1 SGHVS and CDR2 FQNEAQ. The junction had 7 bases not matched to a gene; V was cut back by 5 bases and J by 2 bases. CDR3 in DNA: TGTGCCAGCAGCCTTCTAGCGGGGGGCGATCAAGAGACCCAGTACTTC. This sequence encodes CASSLLAGGDQETQYF.

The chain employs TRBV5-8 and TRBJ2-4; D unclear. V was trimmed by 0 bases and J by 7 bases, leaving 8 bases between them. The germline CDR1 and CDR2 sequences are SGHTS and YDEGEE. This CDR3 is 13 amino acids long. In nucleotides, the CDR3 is TGTGCCAGCAGCTTGGAGTTAAGGAACATTCAGTACTTC. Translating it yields CASSLELRNIQYF.

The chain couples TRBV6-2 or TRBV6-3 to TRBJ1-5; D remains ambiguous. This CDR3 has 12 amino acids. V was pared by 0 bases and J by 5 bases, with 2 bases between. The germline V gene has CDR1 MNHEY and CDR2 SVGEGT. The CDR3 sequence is CASSYSDQPQHF. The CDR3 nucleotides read TGTGCCAGCAGTTACTCGGATCAGCCCCAGCATTTT.

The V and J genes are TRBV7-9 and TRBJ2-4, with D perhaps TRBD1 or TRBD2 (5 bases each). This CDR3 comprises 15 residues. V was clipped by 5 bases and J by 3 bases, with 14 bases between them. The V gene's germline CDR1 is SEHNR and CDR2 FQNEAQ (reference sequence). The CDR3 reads CASSPGTLNKNIQYF. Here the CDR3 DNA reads TGTGCCAGCAGCCCCGGGACGCTGAACAAAAACATTCAGTACTTC.

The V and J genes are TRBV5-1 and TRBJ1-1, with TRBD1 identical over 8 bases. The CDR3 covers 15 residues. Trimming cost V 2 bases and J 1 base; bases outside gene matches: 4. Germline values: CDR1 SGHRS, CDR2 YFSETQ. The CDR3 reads CASSLQTGGNTEAFF. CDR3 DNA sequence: TGCGCCAGCAGCTTACAAACAGGGGGGAACACTGAAGCTTTCTTT.

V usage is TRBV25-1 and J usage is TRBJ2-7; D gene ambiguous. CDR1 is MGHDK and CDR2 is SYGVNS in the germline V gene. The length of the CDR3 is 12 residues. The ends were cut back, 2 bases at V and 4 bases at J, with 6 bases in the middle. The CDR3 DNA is TGTGCCAGCAGTGAACTGGGTTACGAGCAGTACTTC. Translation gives CASSELGYEQYF.

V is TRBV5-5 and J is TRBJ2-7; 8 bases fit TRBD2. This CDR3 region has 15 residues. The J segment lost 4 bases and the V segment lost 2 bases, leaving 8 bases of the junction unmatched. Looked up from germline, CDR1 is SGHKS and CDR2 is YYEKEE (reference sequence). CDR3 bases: TGTGCCAGCAGCTTTACGAGCGGGAGTAAGTACGAGCAGTACTTC. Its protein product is CASSFTSGSKYEQYF.

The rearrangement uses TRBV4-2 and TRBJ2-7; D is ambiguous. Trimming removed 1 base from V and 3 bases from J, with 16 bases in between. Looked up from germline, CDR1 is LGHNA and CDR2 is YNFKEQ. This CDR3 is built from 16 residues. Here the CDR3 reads CASSQGFDLQVYEQYF. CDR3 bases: TGTGCCAGCAGCCAAGGGTTCGATCTCCAAGTCTACGAGCAGTACTTC.

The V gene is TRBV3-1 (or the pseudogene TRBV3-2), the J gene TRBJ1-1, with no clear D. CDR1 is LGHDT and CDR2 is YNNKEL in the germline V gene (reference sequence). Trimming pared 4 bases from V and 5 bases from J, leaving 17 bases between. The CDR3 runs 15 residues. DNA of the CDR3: TGTGCCAGCAGCCCTTTTCGCCAGCGGGGTACTGAAGCTTTCTTT. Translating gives CASSPFRQRGTEAFF.

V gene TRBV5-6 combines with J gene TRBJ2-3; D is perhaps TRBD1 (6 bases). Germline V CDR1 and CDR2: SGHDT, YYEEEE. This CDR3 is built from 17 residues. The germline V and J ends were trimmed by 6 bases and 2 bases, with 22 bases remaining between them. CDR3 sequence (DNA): TGTGCCAGCACCAACTCGGACAGCAGGGGAAACACAGATACGCAGTATTTT. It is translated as CASTNSDSRGNTDTQYF.

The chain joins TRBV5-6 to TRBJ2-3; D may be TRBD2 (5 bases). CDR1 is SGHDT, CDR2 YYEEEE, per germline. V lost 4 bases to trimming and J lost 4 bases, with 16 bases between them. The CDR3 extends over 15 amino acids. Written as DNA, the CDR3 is TGTGCCAGCAGCCCCCTACCGCCGAGGGCAGATACGCAGTATTTT. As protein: CASSPLPPRADTQYF.

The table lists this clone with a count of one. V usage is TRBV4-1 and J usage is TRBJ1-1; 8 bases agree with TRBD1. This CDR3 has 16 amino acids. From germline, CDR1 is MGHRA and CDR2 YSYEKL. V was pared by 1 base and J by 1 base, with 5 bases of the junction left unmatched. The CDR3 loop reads CASSQVARGRNTEAFF. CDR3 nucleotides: TGCGCCAGCAGCCAAGTTGCCAGGGGGCGGAACACTGAAGCTTTCTTT.

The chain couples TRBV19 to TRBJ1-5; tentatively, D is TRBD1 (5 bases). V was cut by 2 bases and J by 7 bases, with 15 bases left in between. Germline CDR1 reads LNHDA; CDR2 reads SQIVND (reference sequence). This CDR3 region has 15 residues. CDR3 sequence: CASSISAGGRQPQHF. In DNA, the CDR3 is TGTGCCAGTAGTATATCGGCGGGGGGTCGGCAGCCCCAGCATTTT.

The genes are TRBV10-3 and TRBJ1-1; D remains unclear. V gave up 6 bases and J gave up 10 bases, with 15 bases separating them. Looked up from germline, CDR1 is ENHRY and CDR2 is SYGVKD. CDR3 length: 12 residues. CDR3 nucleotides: TGTGCCATCAGACCCGAGGAGGCTGGAGCTTTCTTT. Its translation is CAIRPEEAGAFF.